These 19 T cell receptor beta chains originate from one sample sequenced in a study of cytomegalovirus exposure and HLA in healthy donors (dated by TCRdb to between 2016 and 2019). The library was generated by the immunoSEQ multiplex PCR assay. For the multiplex PCR, a mixture combining 60 forward primers for TCR Vbeta segments and 13 reverse primers for TCR Jbeta segments was used. Sourced from immuneACCESS, this table was stored by TCRdb with only in-frame sequences that have V and J called. A share of the clones is absent; for the studies checked, an unresolved V gene accounts for under half, and the remainder has no known explanation. This sample lists 85,000 to 95,000 clones; 70% to 80% were detected once. Jointly, the top ten make up about 22% of the sample. The sequencing sample was made of PBMCs. The receptors were sampled from a man aged 30-40 years in good health and CMV-seropositive.

The rearrangement joins TRBV19 to TRBJ1-5; D unresolved. Trimming left V 5 bases short and J 4 bases short, with 12 bases between. This CDR3 spans 14 amino acids. The germline CDR1 and CDR2 sequences are LNHDA and SQIVND (reference sequence). The CDR3 sequence is CASSYGLLNQPQHF. The CDR3 DNA sequence: TGTGCCAGTAGTTATGGACTTCTTAATCAGCCCCAGCATTTT.

This sequence joins TRBV10-3 and TRBJ2-1, with 10 bases that match TRBD2. This CDR3 has 17 amino acids. Per germline, CDR1 ENHRY and CDR2 SYGVKD. Trimming took 0 bases from V and 3 from J; bases not matched to a gene: 5. The CDR3 region is CAISESLAGGIYNEQFF. CDR3 nucleotide sequence: TGTGCCATCAGTGAGTCCTTAGCGGGGGGAATCTACAATGAGCAGTTCTTC.

The chain uses TRBV28 and TRBJ2-7; a possible D gene is TRBD2 (5 bases). CDR3 length: 13 amino acids. Germline CDR1 MDHEN, CDR2 SYDVKM. V dropped 5 bases and J dropped 1 base, with 9 bases sitting between them. CDR3 DNA sequence: TGTGCCAGCAGTCCCGGGATTTCCTACGAGCAGTACTTC. The encoded protein is CASSPGISYEQYF.

This clone was seen a few times. The chain couples TRBV29-1 to TRBJ2-3; 7 nucleotides line up with TRBD2. The CDR3 has 15 amino acids. Germline-derived CDR1 and CDR2 are SQVTM and ANQGSEA. V was clipped by 7 bases and J by 4 bases; unmatched bases: 14. This chain's CDR3 is CSAGGSSGRSDTQYF. In nucleotides, the CDR3 is TGCAGCGCCGGAGGGTCTAGCGGTCGCTCAGATACGCAGTATTTT.

This chain links TRBV29-1 with TRBJ1-1; maybe TRBD1 (6 bases). The germline V gene encodes CDR1 SQVTM and CDR2 ANQGSEA. This CDR3 has 11 amino acids. The ends were cut back, 0 bases at V and 11 bases at J, with 10 bases in the middle. CDR3 nucleotide sequence: TGCAGCGTTGAAGATGGCAGGGGCGCTTTCTTT. This sequence encodes CSVEDGRGAFF.

The chain uses TRBV6-1 and TRBJ1-4; TRBD1 is a possible D gene (5 bases). Germline V CDR1 and CDR2: MNHNS, SASEGT. Trimming removed 7 bases at V and 8 bases at J, with 17 bases between. The CDR3 has 14 residues. CDR3 coding DNA: TGTGCCAGCACCGGGGGAGGGTCTGGGGAAAAACTGTTTTTT. Protein sequence: CASTGGGSGEKLFF.

This clone has a handful of counts. This chain uses TRBV6-1 with TRBJ1-1; no clear D. Per germline, CDR1 MNHNS and CDR2 SASEGT. Between the trimmed V and J ends, which lost 7 bases and 7 bases, there was a span of 10 bases. This CDR3 spans 11 amino acids. The CDR3 loop reads CASMAGLEAFF. The CDR3 bases are TGTGCCAGCATGGCAGGCCTTGAAGCTTTCTTT.

This rearrangement joins TRBV19 to TRBJ2-7; possible D gene TRBD2, 5 bases. There are 14 residues in the CDR3. V lost 3 bases and J 1 base, leaving 10 bases between the germline ends. The V gene's germline CDR1 is LNHDA and CDR2 SQIVND (reference sequence). The CDR3 region has the DNA TGTGCCAGTAGTATTCGGGATCTTTCCTACGAGCAGTACTTC. Protein product: CASSIRDLSYEQYF.

V gene TRBV29-1 combines with J gene TRBJ1-2; D is possibly TRBD1 (5 bases). Trimming stripped 3 bases from V and 3 bases from J, with 11 bases between. Germline lookup yields CDR1 SQVTM and CDR2 ANQGSEA. The CDR3 spans 13 residues. The DNA for the CDR3 is TGCAGCGTTGAGGAAGGAGGGGACTATGGCTACACCTTC. Encoded protein: CSVEEGGDYGYTF. The variable domain in full, completed from reference TRBV29-1 and TRBJ1-2, reads SAVISQKPSRDICQRGTSLTIQCQVDSQVTMMFWYRQQPGQSLTLIATANQGSEATYESGFVIDKFPISRPNLTFSTLTVSNMSPEDSSIYLCSVEEGGDYGYTFGSGTRLTVV.

The chain couples TRBV29-1 to TRBJ2-7, with a weak D call TRBD2 (6 bases). In germline, CDR1 is SQVTM, CDR2 ANQGSEA. CDR3 length equals 13 residues. V shed 7 bases and J shed 4 bases, with 17 bases lying between them. CDR3 DNA sequence: TGCAGCGCCGGAGGGAGTTTAGGGTACGAGCAGTACTTC. It translates to CSAGGSLGYEQYF.

The J gene is TRBJ2-7, the V gene TRBV5-4; possible D gene TRBD2, 5 bases. The CDR3 consists of 13 residues. The V end lost 0 bases, the J end lost 2 bases, and 6 bases lay between the germline ends. Looked up from germline, CDR1 is SGHNT and CDR2 is YYREEE (reference sequence). The chain's CDR3 is CASSLAGTYEQYF. The CDR3 DNA reads as TGTGCCAGCAGCTTGGCCGGGACCTACGAGCAGTACTTC. Full variable domain (missing parts from reference TRBV5-4 and TRBJ2-7): ETGVTQSPTHLIKTRGQQVTLRCSSQSGHNTVSWYQQALGQGPQFIFQYYREEENGRGNFPPRFSGLQFPNYSSELNVNALELDDSALYLCASSLAGTYEQYFGPGTRLTVT.

The V gene is TRBV5-4, the J gene TRBJ2-7; 8 nucleotides match TRBD1. Germline assignment: CDR1 SGHNT and CDR2 YYREEE (reference sequence). V dropped 4 bases and J dropped 11; count of bases not matched to a gene: 5. The CDR3 is 11 amino acids. Here the CDR3 DNA reads TGTGCCAGCAGCGCCGGACAGGGAGAGTACTTC. It is translated as CASSAGQGEYF.

DNA of the CDR3: TGTGCCAGCAGTTTATGGGGGACAGGGACCTCCTACGAGCAGTACTTC. Encoded protein: CASSLWGTGTSYEQYF. V and J are TRBV28 and TRBJ2-7; 9 positions agree with TRBD1. Trimming removed 0 bases from V and 0 bases from J; junction bases left unmatched: 3. Germline V gene data show CDR1 as MDHEN and CDR2 as SYDVKM. The CDR3 is 16 residues long.

The DNA for the CDR3 is TGCGCCAGCAGGGAGGGAGGACACAACAATCAGCCCCAGCATTTT. This encodes CASREGGHNNQPQHF. The rearrangement links TRBV5-1 to TRBJ1-5; TRBD1 is a possible D gene (5 bases). This CDR3 is 15 amino acids long. Germline V gene sequence: CDR1 SGHRS, CDR2 YFSETQ. Trimming removed 5 bases at V and 3 bases at J, with 15 bases between.

As to this clone: At the DNA level, this CDR3 is encoded by other sequences in the same sample as well. This rearrangement joins TRBV7-2 to TRBJ2-1, with TRBD1 matching 9 bases. Germline loops: CDR1 SGHTA, CDR2 FQGNSA. This CDR3 has 15 residues. With V trimmed by 1 base and J by 3 bases, 1 base remained unmatched. The CDR3 here is CASSLEGQGYNEQFF. The CDR3 nucleotides read TGTGCCAGCAGCTTAGAGGGACAGGGCTACAATGAGCAGTTCTTC. Based on the CDR3 plus reference TRBV7-2 and TRBJ2-1, the full variable domain is GAGVSQSPSNKVTEKGKDVELRCDPISGHTALYWYRQSLGQGLEFLIYFQGNSAPDKSGLPSDRFSAERTGGSVSTLTIQRTQQEDSAVYLCASSLEGQGYNEQFFGPGTRLTVL.

This sequence joins TRBV7-9 and TRBJ1-1; 7 nucleotides agree with TRBD1. Germline assignment: CDR1 SEHNR and CDR2 FQNEAQ (reference sequence). J gave up 4 bases and V 4 bases, and 3 bases lay outside the gene matches. This CDR3 is built from 13 residues. CDR3 DNA: TGTGCCAGCAGCTCGGCAGGGGGCACTGAAGCTTTCTTT. This gives the protein CASSSAGGTEAFF.

This chain uses TRBV2 with TRBJ1-1, with 12 bases matching TRBD1. The V gene's germline CDR1 is SNHLY and CDR2 FYNNEI. The V segment lost 7 bases and the J segment 3 bases; nucleotides outside the gene matches: 3. This CDR3 contains 14 residues. CDR3 sequence: CASKGQGADTEAFF. The CDR3 DNA sequence: TGTGCCAGCAAGGGACAGGGGGCTGACACTGAAGCTTTCTTT.

The V and J genes are TRBV7-9 and TRBJ2-1; weak D call: TRBD2 (5 bases). There are 13 residues in the CDR3. Germline V CDR1 and CDR2: SEHNR, FQNEAQ (reference sequence). V shed 4 bases and J shed 7 bases, with 11 bases lying between them. This chain's CDR3 is CASSSSPGNEQFF. For the CDR3, the DNA is TGTGCCAGCAGCTCATCTCCGGGGAATGAGCAGTTCTTC. Full variable domain (missing parts from reference TRBV7-9 and TRBJ2-1): DTGVSQNPRHKITKRGQNVTFRCDPISEHNRLYWYRQTLGQGPEFLTYFQNEAQLEKSRLLSDRFSAERPKGSFSTLEIQRTEQGDSAMYLCASSSSPGNEQFFGPGTRLTVL.

This clone appeared a few times. The CDR3 bases are TGCGCCAGCAGCCCCTGGACAGGGGCGAACACTGAAGCTTTCTTT. Its translation: CASSPWTGANTEAFF. The rearrangement joins TRBV5-1 to TRBJ1-1; the match to TRBD1 covers 9 bases. V gave up 4 bases and J gave up 1 base; unmatched junction bases: 5. CDR1 is SGHRS, CDR2 YFSETQ, per germline. The CDR3 contains 15 residues.